Listed below are T cell receptor beta chains from one sample, sequenced in a study of T cell responses to AZD1222 COVID-19 vaccine. The table came from immunoSEQ multiplex PCR; TCRdb's copy has only in-frame clones and leaves some out. The sample yields about 110,000 clones, 86% seen once. The sample in question was peripheral blood, obtained on day 0 of AZD1222 vaccination. The source is an adult in good health. CDR3s include the opening cysteine and the closing phenylalanine or tryptophan. Each record gives: D gene, clone size, J gene, V gene, CDR3 DNA, CDR3 protein. The D gene is left open where the match is weak. Not every row has a clone size; where given, it reads once, few, many or a size class.

-,-,TRBJ2-7,TRBV6-5,TGTGCCAGCAGAACCTTAAGCTCCTACGAGCAGTACTTC,CASRTLSSYEQYF
-,-,TRBJ1-2,TRBV3-1/TRBV3-2,TGTGCCAGCAGACCCCAGGGGTCTAACTATGGCTACACCTTC,CASRPQGSNYGYTF
TRBD1,few,TRBJ1-1,TRBV29-1,TGCAGCGTTGCCAGGGGGGCAGAAGCTTTCTTT,CSVARGAEAFF
-,-,TRBJ1-3,TRBV7-9,TGTGCCAGCGCCTGGGGGAGTGGAAACACCATATATTTT,CASAWGSGNTIYF
-,few,TRBJ1-1,TRBV28,TGTGCCAGCAGTGGCCCCACACCGACTGAAGCTTTCTTT,CASSGPTPTEAFF
-,-,TRBJ1-1,TRBV2,TGTGCCAGCACCCCCCAGGGAGGTAGCACTGAAGCTTTCTTT,CASTPQGGSTEAFF
TRBD1,few,TRBJ1-5,TRBV29-1,TGCAGCGTTCAGTCGGACAGGGGAAATCAGCCCCAGCATTTT,CSVQSDRGNQPQHF
TRBD2,-,TRBJ2-5,TRBV3-1/TRBV3-2,TGTGCCAGCAGCCCGAGGACTAGCGGGGGAGAGACCCAGTACTTC,CASSPRTSGGETQYF
-,-,TRBJ2-1,TRBV30,TGTGCCTGGAGTACGGGTTTCTCCTACAATGAGCAGTTCTTC,CAWSTGFSYNEQFF
TRBD1,-,TRBJ1-6,TRBV6-1,TGTGCCAGCAGTGAAGCGGGACAGGGGAGGTCACCCCTCCACTTT,CASSEAGQGRSPLHF
-,-,TRBJ2-7,TRBV7-2,TGTGCCAGCAGCTTGACGGGTCAGATCTACGAGCAGTACTTC,CASSLTGQIYEQYF
-,-,TRBJ1-3,TRBV6-6,TGTGCCAGCAGTGCACAGGACGTTGGAAACACCATATATTTT,CASSAQDVGNTIYF
-,-,TRBJ1-6,TRBV30,TGTGCCTGGAGTGTAGAAGGGCGACCCCTCCACTTT,CAWSVEGRPLHF
TRBD1,-,TRBJ1-3,TRBV9,TGTGCCAGCAGCGCAATAAACCGACAGGGAGACACCATATATTTT,CASSAINRQGDTIYF
-,-,TRBJ1-1,TRBV28,TGTGCCAGCACGACAGGAATGAACACTGAAGCTTTCTTT,CASTTGMNTEAFF
TRBD1,-,TRBJ2-2,TRBV19,TGTGCCAGTAGTAGGGACAGAACCACCGCGAACACCGGGGAGCTGTTTTTT,CASSRDRTTANTGELFF
-,-,TRBJ1-1,TRBV28,TGTGCCATCCGGGGGGCTAAGGGGGTGAACACTGAAGCTTTCTTT,CAIRGAKGVNTEAFF
-,-,TRBJ1-2,TRBV3-1/TRBV3-2,TGTGCCAGCAGCCGATGGCAGGGCTCTTATACCTTC,CASSRWQGSYTF
TRBD1,-,TRBJ2-3,TRBV27,TGTGCCAGCAGTTTAAGGTGGGGCAGGGGGCTCTTAGATACGCAGTATTTT,CASSLRWGRGLLDTQYF
TRBD1,-,TRBJ2-7,TRBV6-5,TGTGCCGGGGGGACAGGGGGCTACGAGCAGTACTTC,CAGGTGGYEQYF
-,-,TRBJ2-5,TRBV6-5,TGTGCCAGCAGTTACCGGGGCGCCCAAGAGACCCAGTACTTC,CASSYRGAQETQYF
TRBD1,few,TRBJ2-1,TRBV4-1,TGCGCCAGCAGCCAAGAGATCCCACTGACAGGGGCATACAATGAGCAGTTCTTC,CASSQEIPLTGAYNEQFF
-,-,TRBJ2-5,TRBV6-5,TGTGCCAGCAAGGCCGGGGGCTCACAAGAGACCCAGTACTTC,CASKAGGSQETQYF
TRBD1,-,TRBJ2-7,TRBV10-3,TGTGCCATCAGACCGGGACAGGGGTCCCACGAGCAGTACTTC,CAIRPGQGSHEQYF
-,-,TRBJ1-1,TRBV6-1,TGTGCCAGCAGTGAAGGACGGGCGAACACTGAAGCTTTCTTT,CASSEGRANTEAFF
-,-,TRBJ2-2,TRBV4-2,TGTGCCAGCAGCCAAGGTCCCAACCGGGAGCTGTTTTTT,CASSQGPNRELFF
TRBD1,once,TRBJ1-1,TRBV3-1/TRBV3-2,TGTGCCAGCCGGGACAGGGGGCTTATTGAAGCTTTCTTT,CASRDRGLIEAFF
TRBD1,-,TRBJ2-2,TRBV27,TGTGCCAGCAGTCCACAGGGGGGTGGCGGGGAGCTGTTTTTT,CASSPQGGGGELFF
TRBD1,few,TRBJ1-1,TRBV4-2,TGTGCCAGCAGCCAAGATGGAACCGGGACAGGGAGGAAAGCTTTCTTT,CASSQDGTGTGRKAFF
-,many,TRBJ2-7,TRBV5-4,TGTGCCAGCAGCACCGATGCGGGGAACGAGCAGTACTTC,CASSTDAGNEQYF